This T cell receptor (beta chain) comes out of a study of blood T cell repertoires in COVID-19. The V end was cut by 8 bases, the J end by 0 bases, with 14 bases between. The CDR3 is made up of 14 amino acids. In germline, CDR1 is MDHEN, CDR2 SYDVKM. Source study methods: Using reference gene primer amplification, nucleated cell counts were estimated. Using immunoSEQ multiplex PCR, the repertoire was profiled, and TCRdb retains in-frame clones only, with some absent. The V and J calls and clone size come from that table; D and trimming were worked out from the DNA. This sample has about 170,000 clones, with over 65% found just once.

The chain employs TRBV28 and TRBJ2-7; D gene unclear. Sample: peripheral blood. This TCR was sampled from a woman aged 80 or over with acute or convalescent COVID-19. CDR3 in DNA: TGTGCCAGCGGTAATAATCCCAGCTCCTACGAGCAGTACTTC. Encoded protein: CASGNNPSSYEQYF.